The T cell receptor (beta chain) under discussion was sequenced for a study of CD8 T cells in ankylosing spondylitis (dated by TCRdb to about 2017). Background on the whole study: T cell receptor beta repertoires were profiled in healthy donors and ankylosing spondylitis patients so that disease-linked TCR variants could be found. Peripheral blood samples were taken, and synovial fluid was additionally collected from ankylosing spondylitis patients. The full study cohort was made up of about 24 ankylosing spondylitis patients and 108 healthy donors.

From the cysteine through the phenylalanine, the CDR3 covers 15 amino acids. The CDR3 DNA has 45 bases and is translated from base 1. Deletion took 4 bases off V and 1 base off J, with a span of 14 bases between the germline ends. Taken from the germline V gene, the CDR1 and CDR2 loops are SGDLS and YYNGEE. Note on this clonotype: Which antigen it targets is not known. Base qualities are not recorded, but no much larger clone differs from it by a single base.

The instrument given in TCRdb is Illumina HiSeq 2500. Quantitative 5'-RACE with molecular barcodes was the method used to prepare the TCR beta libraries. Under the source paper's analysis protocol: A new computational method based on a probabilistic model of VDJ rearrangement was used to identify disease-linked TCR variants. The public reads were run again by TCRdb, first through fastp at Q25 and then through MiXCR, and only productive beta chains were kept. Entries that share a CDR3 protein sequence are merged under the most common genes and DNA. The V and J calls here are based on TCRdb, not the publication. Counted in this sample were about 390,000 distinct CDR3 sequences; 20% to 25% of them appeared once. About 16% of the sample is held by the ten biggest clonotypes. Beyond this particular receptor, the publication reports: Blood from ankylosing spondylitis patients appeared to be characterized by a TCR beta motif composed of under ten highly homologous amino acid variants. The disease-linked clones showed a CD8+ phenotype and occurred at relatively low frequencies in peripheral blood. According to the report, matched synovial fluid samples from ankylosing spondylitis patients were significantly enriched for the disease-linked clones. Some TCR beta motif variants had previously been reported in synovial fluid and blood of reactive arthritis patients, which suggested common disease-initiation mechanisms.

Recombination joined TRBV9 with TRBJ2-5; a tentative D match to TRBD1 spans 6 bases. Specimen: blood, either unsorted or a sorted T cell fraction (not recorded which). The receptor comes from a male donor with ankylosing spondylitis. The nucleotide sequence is TGTGCCAGCAGCCCCCCTAGGGGGTCCCAAGAGACCCAGTACTTC. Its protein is CASSPPRGSQETQYF.